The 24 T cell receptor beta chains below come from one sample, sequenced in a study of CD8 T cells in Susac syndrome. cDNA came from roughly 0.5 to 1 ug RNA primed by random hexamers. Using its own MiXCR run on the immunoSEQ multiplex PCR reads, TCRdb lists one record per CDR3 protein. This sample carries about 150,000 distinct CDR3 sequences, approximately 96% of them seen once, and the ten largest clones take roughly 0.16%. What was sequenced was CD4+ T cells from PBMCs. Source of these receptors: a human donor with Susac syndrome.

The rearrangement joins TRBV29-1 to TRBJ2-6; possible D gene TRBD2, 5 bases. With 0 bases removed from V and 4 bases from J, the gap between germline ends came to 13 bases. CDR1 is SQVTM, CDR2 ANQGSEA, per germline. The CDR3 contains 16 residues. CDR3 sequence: CSVEDPTRRGANVLTF. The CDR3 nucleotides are TGCAGCGTTGAAGATCCCACTCGGAGGGGGGCCAACGTCCTGACTTTC.

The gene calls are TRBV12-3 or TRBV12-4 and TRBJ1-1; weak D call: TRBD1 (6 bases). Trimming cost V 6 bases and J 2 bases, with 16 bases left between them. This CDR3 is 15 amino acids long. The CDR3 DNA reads TGTGCCAGCAGCTCTGCCCTACAGGGAAACACTGAAGCTTTCTTT. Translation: CASSSALQGNTEAFF.

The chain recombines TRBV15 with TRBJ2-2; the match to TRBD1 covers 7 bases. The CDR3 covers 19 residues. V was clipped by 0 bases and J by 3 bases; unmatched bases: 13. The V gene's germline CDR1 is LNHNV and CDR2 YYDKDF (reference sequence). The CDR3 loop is CATSRDPLRQGRDTGELFF. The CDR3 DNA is TGTGCCACCAGCAGAGATCCCCTTCGACAGGGTCGGGACACCGGGGAGCTGTTTTTT.

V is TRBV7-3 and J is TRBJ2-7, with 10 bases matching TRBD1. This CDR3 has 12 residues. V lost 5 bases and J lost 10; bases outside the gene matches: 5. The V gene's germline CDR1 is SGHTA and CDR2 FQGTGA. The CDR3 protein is CASSRDRGPQYF. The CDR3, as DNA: TGTGCCAGCAGCCGGGACAGGGGTCCCCAGTACTTC.

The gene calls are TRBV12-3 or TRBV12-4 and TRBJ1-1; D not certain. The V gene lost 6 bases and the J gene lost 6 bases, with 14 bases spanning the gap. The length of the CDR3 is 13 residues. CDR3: CASSREIGSEAFF. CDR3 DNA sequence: TGTGCCAGCAGCAGAGAAATTGGATCTGAAGCTTTCTTT.

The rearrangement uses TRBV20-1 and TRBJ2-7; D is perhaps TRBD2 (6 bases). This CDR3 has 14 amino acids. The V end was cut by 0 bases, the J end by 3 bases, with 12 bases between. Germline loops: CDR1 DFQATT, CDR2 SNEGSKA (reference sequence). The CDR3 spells CSARDAGRNYEQYF. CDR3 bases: TGCAGTGCTAGAGATGCAGGGAGGAACTACGAGCAGTACTTC.

CDR3 bases: TGTGCCAGCAGCTTAAACAGGGCCTACGAGCAGTACTTC. It specifies CASSLNRAYEQYF. The chain employs TRBV7-2 and TRBJ2-7, with D possibly TRBD1 on 6 matching bases. Trimming pared 2 bases from V and 2 bases from J, leaving 7 bases between. The length of the CDR3 is 13 residues. Germline V gives CDR1 SGHTA, CDR2 FQGNSA.

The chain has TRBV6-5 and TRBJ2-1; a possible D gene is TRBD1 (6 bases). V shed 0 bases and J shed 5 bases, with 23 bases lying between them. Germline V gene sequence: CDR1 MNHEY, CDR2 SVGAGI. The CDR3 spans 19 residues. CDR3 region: CASSYSITGQPTRDNEQFF. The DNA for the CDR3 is TGTGCCAGCAGTTACTCGATTACCGGACAGCCAACAAGGGACAATGAGCAGTTCTTC.

The CDR3 DNA follows: TGTGCCAGCAAACGGGCAGGGGGCTTCCCCGGGGAGCTGTTTTTT. Translation: CASKRAGGFPGELFF. The chain employs TRBV27 and TRBJ2-2, with 8 bases identical to TRBD1. The CDR3 totals 15 residues. With 7 bases clipped from V and 6 bases from J, the junction kept 10 bases outside the gene matches. Germline values: CDR1 MNHEY, CDR2 SMNVEV (reference sequence).

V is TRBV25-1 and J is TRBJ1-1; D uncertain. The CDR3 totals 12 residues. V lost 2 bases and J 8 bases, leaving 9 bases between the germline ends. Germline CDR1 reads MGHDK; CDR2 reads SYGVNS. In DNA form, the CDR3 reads TGTGCCAGCAGTGAAGGGCAGCGGGAAGCTTTCTTT. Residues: CASSEGQREAFF.

The CDR3 reads CSASTGVGNTIYF. As DNA, the CDR3 is TGCAGTGCTAGTACAGGGGTTGGAAACACCATATATTTT. The chain combines TRBV20-1 with TRBJ1-3; 7 bases are shared with TRBD1. The CDR3 runs to 13 residues. The germline V gene has CDR1 DFQATT and CDR2 SNEGSKA (reference sequence). The V gene end was trimmed by 3 bases and the J gene end by 3 bases; junction bases not matched to a gene: 2.

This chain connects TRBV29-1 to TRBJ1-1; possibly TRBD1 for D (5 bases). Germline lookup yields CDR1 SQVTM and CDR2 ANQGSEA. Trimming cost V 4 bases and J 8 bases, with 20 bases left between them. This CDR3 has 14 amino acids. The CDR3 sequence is CSVARSTVGPEAFF. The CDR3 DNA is TGCAGCGTTGCCCGCTCGACAGTGGGGCCAGAAGCTTTCTTT. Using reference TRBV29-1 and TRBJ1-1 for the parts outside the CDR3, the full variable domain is SAVISQKPSRDICQRGTSLTIQCQVDSQVTMMFWYRQQPGQSLTLIATANQGSEATYESGFVIDKFPISRPNLTFSTLTVSNMSPEDSSIYLCSVARSTVGPEAFFGQGTRLTVV.

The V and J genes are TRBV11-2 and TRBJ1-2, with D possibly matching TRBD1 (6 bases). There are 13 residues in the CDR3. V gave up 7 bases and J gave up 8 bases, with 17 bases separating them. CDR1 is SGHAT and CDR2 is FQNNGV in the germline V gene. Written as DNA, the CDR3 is TGTGCCAGCATCAACGCAGGGGCGGGGGGCTACACCTTC. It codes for CASINAGAGGYTF.

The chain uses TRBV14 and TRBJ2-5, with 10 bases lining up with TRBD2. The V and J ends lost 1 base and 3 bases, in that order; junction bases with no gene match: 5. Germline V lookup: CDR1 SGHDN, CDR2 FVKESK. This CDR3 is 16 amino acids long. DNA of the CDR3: TGTGCCAGCAGCCAAGCGATACTAGCGGGGAAAGAGACCCAGTACTTC. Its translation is CASSQAILAGKETQYF. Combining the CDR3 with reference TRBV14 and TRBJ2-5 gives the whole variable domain EAGVTQFPSHSVIEKGQTVTLRCDPISGHDNLYWYRRVMGKEIKFLLHFVKESKQDESGMPNNRFLAERTGGTYSTLKVQPAELEDSGVYFCASSQAILAGKETQYFGPGTRLLVL.

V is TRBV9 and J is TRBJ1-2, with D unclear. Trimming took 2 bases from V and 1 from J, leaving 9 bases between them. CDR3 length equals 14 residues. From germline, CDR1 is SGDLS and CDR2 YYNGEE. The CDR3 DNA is TGTGCCAGCAGCGTGGAGGGAGGTAACTATGGCTACACCTTC. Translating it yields CASSVEGGNYGYTF.

This CDR3 reads CASSPTPIRGTEAFF. CDR3 DNA sequence: TGTGCCAGCAGCCCAACCCCGATTAGGGGGACTGAAGCTTTCTTT. This chain links TRBV9 with TRBJ1-1; D is perhaps TRBD1 (6 bases). This CDR3 is 15 amino acids long. V lost 4 bases to trimming and J lost 5 bases, with 18 bases between them. Germline lookup yields CDR1 SGDLS and CDR2 YYNGEE.

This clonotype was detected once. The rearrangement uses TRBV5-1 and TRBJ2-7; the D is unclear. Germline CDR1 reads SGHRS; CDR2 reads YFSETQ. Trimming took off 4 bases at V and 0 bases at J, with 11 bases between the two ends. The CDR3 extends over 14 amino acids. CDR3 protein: CASSPLPSSYEQYF. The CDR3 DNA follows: TGCGCCAGCAGCCCCTTACCAAGCTCCTACGAGCAGTACTTC.

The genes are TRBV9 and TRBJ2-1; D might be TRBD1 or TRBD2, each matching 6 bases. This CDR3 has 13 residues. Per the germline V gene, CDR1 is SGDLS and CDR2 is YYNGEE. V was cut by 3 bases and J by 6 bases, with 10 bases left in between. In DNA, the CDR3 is TGTGCCAGCAGCGGGGGGGCCTTCAATGAGCAGTTCTTC. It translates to CASSGGAFNEQFF.

CDR3 residues: CSVGLALYTDTQYF. As DNA, the CDR3 is TGCAGTGTCGGACTAGCCCTCTACACAGATACGCAGTATTTT. The V call is TRBV20-1, the J call TRBJ2-3, with 8 bases matching TRBD2. Germline values: CDR1 DFQATT, CDR2 SNEGSKA (reference sequence). The ends lost 7 bases at V and 2 bases at J; junction bases unmatched: 8. There are 14 residues in the CDR3.

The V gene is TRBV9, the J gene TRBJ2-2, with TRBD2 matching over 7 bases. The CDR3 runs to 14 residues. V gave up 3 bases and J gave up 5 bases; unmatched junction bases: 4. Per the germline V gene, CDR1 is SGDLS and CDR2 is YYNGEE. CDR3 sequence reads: CASSAPGGTGELFF. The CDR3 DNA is TGTGCCAGCAGCGCCCCGGGGGGAACCGGGGAGCTGTTTTTT.

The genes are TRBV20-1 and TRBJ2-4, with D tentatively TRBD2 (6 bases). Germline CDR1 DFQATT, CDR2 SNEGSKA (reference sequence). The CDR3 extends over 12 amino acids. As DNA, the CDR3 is TGCAGCGGAGGGGTAGCCAAAAACATTCAGTACTTC. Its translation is CSGGVAKNIQYF.

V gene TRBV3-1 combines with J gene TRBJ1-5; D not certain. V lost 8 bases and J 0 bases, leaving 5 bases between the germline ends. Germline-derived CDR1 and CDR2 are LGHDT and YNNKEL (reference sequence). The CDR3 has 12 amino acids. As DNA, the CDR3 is TGTGCCAGCGGAGTTAGCAATCAGCCCCAGCATTTT. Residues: CASGVSNQPQHF. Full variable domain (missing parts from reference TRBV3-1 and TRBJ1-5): DTAVSQTPKYLVTQMGNDKSIKCEQNLGHDTMYWYKQDSKKFLKIMFSYNNKELIINETVPNRFSPKSPDKAHLNLHINSLELGDSAVYFCASGVSNQPQHFGDGTRLSIL.

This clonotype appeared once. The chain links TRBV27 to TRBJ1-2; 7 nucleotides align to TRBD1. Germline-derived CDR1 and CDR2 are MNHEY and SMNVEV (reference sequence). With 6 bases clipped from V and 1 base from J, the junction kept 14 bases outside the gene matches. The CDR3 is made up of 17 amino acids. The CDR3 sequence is CASRPWRGQGDNYGYTF. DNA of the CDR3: TGTGCCAGCAGGCCCTGGAGGGGGCAGGGTGATAACTATGGCTACACCTTC.

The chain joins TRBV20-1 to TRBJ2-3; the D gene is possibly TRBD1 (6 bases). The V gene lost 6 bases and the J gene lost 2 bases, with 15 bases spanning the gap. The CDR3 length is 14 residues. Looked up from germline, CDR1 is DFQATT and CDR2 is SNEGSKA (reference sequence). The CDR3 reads CSADGTSNTDTQYF. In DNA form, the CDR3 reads TGCAGTGCGGACGGGACATCGAACACAGATACGCAGTATTTT.